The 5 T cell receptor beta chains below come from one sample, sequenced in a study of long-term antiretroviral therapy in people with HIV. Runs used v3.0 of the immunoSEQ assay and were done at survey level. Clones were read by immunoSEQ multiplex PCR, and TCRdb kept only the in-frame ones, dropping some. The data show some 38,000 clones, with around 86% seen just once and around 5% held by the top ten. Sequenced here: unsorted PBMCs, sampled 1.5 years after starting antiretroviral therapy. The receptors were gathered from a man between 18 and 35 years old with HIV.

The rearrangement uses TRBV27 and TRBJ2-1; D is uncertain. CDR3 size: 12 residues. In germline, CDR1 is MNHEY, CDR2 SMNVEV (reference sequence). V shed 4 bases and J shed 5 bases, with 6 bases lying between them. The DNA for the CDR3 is TGTGCCAGCAGTTGGCGAGACAATGAGCAGTTCTTC. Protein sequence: CASSWRDNEQFF.

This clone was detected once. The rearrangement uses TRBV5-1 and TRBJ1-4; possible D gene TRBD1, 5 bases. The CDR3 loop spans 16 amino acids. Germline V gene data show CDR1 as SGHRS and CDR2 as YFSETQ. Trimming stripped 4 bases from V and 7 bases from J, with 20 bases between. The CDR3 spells CASSLPLGTSGEKLFF. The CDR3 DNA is TGCGCCAGCAGCCTGCCGTTGGGGACCTCGGGTGAAAAACTGTTTTTT. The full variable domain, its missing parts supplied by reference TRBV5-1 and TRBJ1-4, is KAGVTQTPRYLIKTRGQQVTLSCSPISGHRSVSWYQQTPGQGLQFLFEYFSETQRNKGNFPGRFSGRQFSNSRSEMNVSTLELGDSALYLCASSLPLGTSGEKLFFGSGTQLSVL.

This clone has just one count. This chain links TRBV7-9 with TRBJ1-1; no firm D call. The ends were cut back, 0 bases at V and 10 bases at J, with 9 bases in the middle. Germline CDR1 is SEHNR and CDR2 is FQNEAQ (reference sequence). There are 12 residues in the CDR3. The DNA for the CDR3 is TGTGCCAGCAGCTTAGCTGGCAGAAGAGCTTTCTTT. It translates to CASSLAGRRAFF.

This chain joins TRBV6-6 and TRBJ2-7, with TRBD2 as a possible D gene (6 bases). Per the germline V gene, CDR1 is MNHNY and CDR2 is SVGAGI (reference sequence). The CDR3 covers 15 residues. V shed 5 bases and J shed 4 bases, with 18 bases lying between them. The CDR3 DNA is TGTGCCAGCAGTCAGGGACTCAGCGGATTTTACGAGCAGTACTTC. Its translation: CASSQGLSGFYEQYF.

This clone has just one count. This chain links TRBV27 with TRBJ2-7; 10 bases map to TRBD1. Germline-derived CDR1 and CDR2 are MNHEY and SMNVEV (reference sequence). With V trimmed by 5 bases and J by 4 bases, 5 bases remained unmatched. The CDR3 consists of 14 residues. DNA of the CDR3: TGTGCCAGCAGTCCCCGGGACAGGGGTTACGAGCAGTACTTC. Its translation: CASSPRDRGYEQYF.